These 4 T cell receptor beta chains originate from one sample sequenced in a study of identical twins. One entry per CDR3 protein, called by TCRdb with MiXCR from the 5' RACE reads. The sample lists roughly 1,500,000 distinct CDR3 sequences, under 35% occurring once. Source material: cord blood. These receptors all come from a newborn girl in good health.

This clonotype was recorded a few times. The chain joins TRBV28 to TRBJ2-1; 8 bases are shared with TRBD2. The germline V gene has CDR1 MDHEN and CDR2 SYDVKM. Trimming cost V 0 bases and J 3 bases; bases outside gene matches: 4. The CDR3 length is 16 residues. The CDR3 DNA sequence: TGTGCCAGCAGTTTATGGGGCGGGAGGAACTACAATGAGCAGTTCTTC. It encodes CASSLWGGRNYNEQFF.

The genes are TRBV12-3 or TRBV12-4 and TRBJ2-2; 7 bases fit TRBD1. The CDR3 is 13 amino acids. Unmatched junction bases numbered 8, after V lost 11 bases and J lost 5 bases. As DNA, the CDR3 is TGTGCCTGCCGACAGGGCCAAACCGGGGAGCTGTTTTTT. Translated, it gives CACRQGQTGELFF.

The chain links TRBV6-1 to TRBJ1-1; 8 bases agree with TRBD1. The CDR3 spans 14 residues. Germline V gives CDR1 MNHNS, CDR2 SASEGT. V dropped 3 bases and J dropped 11; count of bases not matched to a gene: 11. CDR3 DNA: TGTGCCAGCAGTGACCCAGGCCGGACAGGGTATGCTTTCTTT. The encoded protein is CASSDPGRTGYAFF.

The V and J genes are TRBV20-1 and TRBJ1-1; a possible D gene is TRBD1 (5 bases). The CDR3 runs 14 residues. CDR1 and CDR2 from the germline V gene are DFQATT and SNEGSKA (reference sequence). Trimming left V 6 bases short and J 1 base short, with 15 bases between. The CDR3 DNA sequence: TGCAGTGCCCCGAAGGGGCAGTGGAACACTGAAGCTTTCTTT. Protein: CSAPKGQWNTEAFF.